A selection of T cell receptor beta chains follows, all from one sample in a study of shared clonotypes between healthy human individuals. Sequencing was performed with immunoSEQ multiplex PCR; in TCRdb, only in-frame clones are kept and a portion is missing. The table has roughly 1 million clones, more than 65% seen once; the top ten hold about 1.5%. The sample comprised memory CD4+ T cells sorted from blood. The receptors were sampled from a young man in good health. Each CDR3 is given with its conserved first and last residue. Fields, in order: J gene, V gene, D gene, clone size, CDR3 DNA, CDR3 protein. A D gene is named only where the DNA matches it firmly. Size tells how often a clone was seen (once, few, many) or the class of an expanded clone, and some rows leave it out.

TRBJ2-7 | TRBV18 | TRBD2 | . | TGTGCCAGCTCACCACCGAGGTCTAGCGGGAGGGTGTATGATCTGTACTTC | CASSPPRSSGRVYDLYF
TRBJ2-7 | TRBV5-5 | TRBD1 | . | TGTGCCAGCAGCCACCGTCAGGGGGCAGAGTACGAGCAGTACTTC | CASSHRQGAEYEQYF
TRBJ2-5 | TRBV18 | TRBD1 | . | TGTGCCAGCTCTCCGGGACAGCAAGAGACCCAGTACTTC | CASSPGQQETQYF
TRBJ2-3 | TRBV5-1 | . | . | TGCGCCAGCAGCTTGGAAGGGAGGAACGGGATAAGGACAGATACGCAGTATTTT | CASSLEGRNGIRTDTQYF
TRBJ2-3 | TRBV5-1 | TRBD1 | . | TGCGCCAGCACCCACGGACAGGGTCGACCAGATACGCAGTATTTT | CASTHGQGRPDTQYF
TRBJ2-7 | TRBV6-1 | TRBD1 | . | TGTGCCAGCAGTAACCAGGACAGGGGGCTCTACGAGCAGTACTTC | CASSNQDRGLYEQYF
TRBJ2-3 | TRBV6-4 | TRBD1 | . | TGTGCCAGCAGTGACCGGGACAGAGCCACAGATACGCAGTATTTT | CASSDRDRATDTQYF
TRBJ1-1 | TRBV6-6 | TRBD1 | . | TGTGCCAGCAGCTATAGGGGGCTGAACACTGAAGCTTTCTTT | CASSYRGLNTEAFF
TRBJ2-7 | TRBV5-5 | . | . | TGTGCCAGCAGTCAATTACGGGGCGGAGAGCAGTACTTC | CASSQLRGGEQYF
TRBJ2-1 | TRBV27 | . | many | TGTGCCAGCAGCCTCTTAGATGAGCAGTTCTTC | CASSLLDEQFF
TRBJ1-5 | TRBV6-5 | . | few | TGTGCCAGCAAGTTGAGCGGGGTCTCCAATCAGCCCCAGCATTTT | CASKLSGVSNQPQHF
TRBJ1-2 | TRBV5-6 | TRBD1 | . | TGTGCCAGCAGCTTTTACAGGGGAACTGATGGCTACACCTTC | CASSFYRGTDGYTF
TRBJ2-1 | TRBV9 | TRBD1 | . | TGTGCCAGCAGCGGACGAGCGGGACAGGGGAAGTATGAGCAGTTCTTC | CASSGRAGQGKYEQFF
TRBJ2-5 | TRBV7-2 | . | . | TGTGCCAGCAGCGCACTCGGAGAGACCCAGTACTTC | CASSALGETQYF
TRBJ2-2 | TRBV4-3 | . | . | TGCGCCAGCAGCCAAGGGGACCGAATTACCGGGGAGCTGTTTTTT | CASSQGDRITGELFF
TRBJ2-3 | TRBV6-6 | TRBD1 | . | TGTGCCAGCAGTGGGGACAGGAGAAGCACAGATACGCAGTATTTT | CASSGDRRSTDTQYF
TRBJ1-2 | TRBV5-1 | TRBD1 | . | TGCGCCAGCAGCTGGGACAGGGACGGCTACACCTTC | CASSWDRDGYTF
TRBJ2-2 | TRBV18 | . | . | TGTGCCAGCTCACCCGGTTGGGAGAACACCGGGGAGCTGTTTTTT | CASSPGWENTGELFF
TRBJ2-7 | TRBV6-1 | TRBD2 | . | TGTGCCAGCAGTGAAGAAGTGGGACTAGCGGGAGCTTACGAGCAGTACTTC | CASSEEVGLAGAYEQYF
TRBJ1-2 | TRBV10-3 | . | once | TGTGCCATCAGTCTGGCAGGGGCAACTGATGGCTACACCTTC | CAISLAGATDGYTF
TRBJ2-2 | TRBV10-1 | TRBD2 | . | TGCGCCAGCAGTGGCGGGGGGACGGGCACCGGGGAGCTGTTTTTT | CASSGGGTGTGELFF
TRBJ1-1 | TRBV12-5 | . | . | TGTGCTAGTGTCCCAGAGGGGGGGACTGAAGCTTTCTTT | CASVPEGGTEAFF
TRBJ1-5 | TRBV4-3 | . | . | TGCGCCAGCAGCCAAAGTTACAATCAGCCCCAGCATTTT | CASSQSYNQPQHF
TRBJ1-2 | TRBV27 | TRBD1 | . | TGTGCCAGCAGTTTTGGTAACAGGGGAAAGGGCTACACCTTC | CASSFGNRGKGYTF
TRBJ1-5 | TRBV7-2 | . | . | TGTGCCAGCAGCCCGAGGGGGGGTCAGCCCCAGCATTTT | CASSPRGGQPQHF
TRBJ2-3 | TRBV5-6 | TRBD1 | . | TGTGCCAGCAGCTCGGACAGGGGGCGTACAGATACGCAGTATTTT | CASSSDRGRTDTQYF
TRBJ2-4 | TRBV7-9 | TRBD2 | . | TGTGCCAGCAGCTCCCGAACCGGGACTATTGGCCACATTCAGTACTTC | CASSSRTGTIGHIQYF
TRBJ2-7 | TRBV18 | TRBD1 | . | TGTGCCAGCTCACCAAACAGGGGGCTGTACGAGCAGTACTTC | CASSPNRGLYEQYF
TRBJ2-7 | TRBV2 | . | . | TGTGCCAGCATTCGCGAGTTCGGCTCCTACGAGCAGTACTTC | CASIREFGSYEQYF
TRBJ1-2 | TRBV27 | . | . | TGTGCCAGCAGTTCTCCGACGGCCGCTAACTATGGCTACACCTTC | CASSSPTAANYGYTF
TRBJ2-5 | TRBV5-6 | . | . | TGTGCCAGCAGCCCAGCCCCTCAGGTCGTAGAGACCCAGTACTTC | CASSPAPQVVETQYF
TRBJ1-6 | TRBV5-6 | . | many | TGTGCCAGCAGCCGTCCCTACAATTCACCCCTCCACTTT | CASSRPYNSPLHF